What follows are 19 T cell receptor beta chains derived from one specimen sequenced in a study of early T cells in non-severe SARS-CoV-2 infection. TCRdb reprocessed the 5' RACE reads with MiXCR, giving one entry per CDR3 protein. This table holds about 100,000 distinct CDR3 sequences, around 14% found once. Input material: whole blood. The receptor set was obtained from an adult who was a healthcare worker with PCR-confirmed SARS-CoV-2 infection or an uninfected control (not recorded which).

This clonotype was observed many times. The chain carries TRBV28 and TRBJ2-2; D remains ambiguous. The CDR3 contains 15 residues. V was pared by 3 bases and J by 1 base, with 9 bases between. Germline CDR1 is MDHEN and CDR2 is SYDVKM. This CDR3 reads CASSFLAVNTGELFF. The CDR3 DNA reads TGTGCCAGCAGTTTCCTGGCCGTGAACACCGGGGAGCTGTTTTTT.

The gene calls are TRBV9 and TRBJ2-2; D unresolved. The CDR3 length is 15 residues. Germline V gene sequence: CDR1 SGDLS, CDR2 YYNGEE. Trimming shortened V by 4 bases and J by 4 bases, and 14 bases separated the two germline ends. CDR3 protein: CASSPSERITGELFF. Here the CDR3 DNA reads TGTGCCAGCAGCCCCTCTGAGCGAATCACCGGGGAGCTGTTTTTT.

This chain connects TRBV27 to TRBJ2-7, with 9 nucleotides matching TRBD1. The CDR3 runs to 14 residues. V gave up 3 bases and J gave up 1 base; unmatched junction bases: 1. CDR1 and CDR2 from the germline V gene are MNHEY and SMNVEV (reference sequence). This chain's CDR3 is CASSLDRGSYEQYF. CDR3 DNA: TGTGCCAGCAGTTTGGACAGGGGTTCCTACGAGCAGTACTTC.

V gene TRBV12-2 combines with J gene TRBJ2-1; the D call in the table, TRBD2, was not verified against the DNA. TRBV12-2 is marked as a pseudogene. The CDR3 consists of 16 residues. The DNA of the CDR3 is TGTGCAAGTCGCGACGTCCGACTAGTGTGGAACAATGAGCAGTTCTTC. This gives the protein CASRDVRLVWNNEQFF.

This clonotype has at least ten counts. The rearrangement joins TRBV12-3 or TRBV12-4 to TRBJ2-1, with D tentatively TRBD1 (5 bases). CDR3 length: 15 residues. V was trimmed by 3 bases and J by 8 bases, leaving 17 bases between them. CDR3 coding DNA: TGTGCCAGCAGTTTGGAGTCAGGGATTATCGATGAGCAGTTCTTC. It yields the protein CASSLESGIIDEQFF.

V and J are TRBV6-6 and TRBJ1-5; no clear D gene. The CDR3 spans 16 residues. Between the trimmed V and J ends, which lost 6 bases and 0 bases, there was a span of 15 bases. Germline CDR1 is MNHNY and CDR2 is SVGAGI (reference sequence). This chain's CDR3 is CASREGPKYSNQPQHF. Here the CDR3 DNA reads TGTGCCAGCAGAGAAGGTCCCAAATATAGCAATCAGCCCCAGCATTTT.

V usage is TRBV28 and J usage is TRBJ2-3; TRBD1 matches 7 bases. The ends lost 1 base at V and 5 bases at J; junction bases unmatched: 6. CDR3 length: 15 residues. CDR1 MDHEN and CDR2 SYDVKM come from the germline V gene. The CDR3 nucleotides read TGTGCCAGCAGTTTATCCCTCAGGGGGATAGATACGCAGTATTTT. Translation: CASSLSLRGIDTQYF.

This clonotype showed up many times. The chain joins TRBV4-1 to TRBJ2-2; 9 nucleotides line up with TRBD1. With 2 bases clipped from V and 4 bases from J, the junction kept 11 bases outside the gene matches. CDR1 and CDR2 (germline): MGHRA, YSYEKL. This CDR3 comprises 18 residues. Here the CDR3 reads CASSQPGQGGWFTGELFF. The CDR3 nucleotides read TGCGCCAGCAGCCAACCGGGACAGGGAGGTTGGTTCACCGGGGAGCTGTTTTTT.

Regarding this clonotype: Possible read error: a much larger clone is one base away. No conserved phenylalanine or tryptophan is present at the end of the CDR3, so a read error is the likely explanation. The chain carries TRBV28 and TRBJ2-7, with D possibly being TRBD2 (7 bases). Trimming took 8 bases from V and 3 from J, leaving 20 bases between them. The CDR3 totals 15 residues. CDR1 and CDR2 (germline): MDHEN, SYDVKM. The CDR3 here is CASYPVGGGLYEQYL. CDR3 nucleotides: TGTGCCAGCTACCCCGTGGGGGGGGGCCTCTACGAGCAGTACTTA.

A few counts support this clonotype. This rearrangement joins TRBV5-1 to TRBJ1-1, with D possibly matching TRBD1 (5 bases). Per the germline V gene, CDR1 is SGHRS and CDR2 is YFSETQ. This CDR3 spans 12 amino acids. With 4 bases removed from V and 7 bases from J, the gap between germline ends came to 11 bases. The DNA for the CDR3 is TGCGCCAGCAGCGAGGGACCATATGAAGCTTTCTTT. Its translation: CASSEGPYEAFF.

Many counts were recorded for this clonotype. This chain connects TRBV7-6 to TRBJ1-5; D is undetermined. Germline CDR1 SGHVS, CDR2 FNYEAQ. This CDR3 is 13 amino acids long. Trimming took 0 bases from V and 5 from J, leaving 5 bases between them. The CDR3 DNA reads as TGTGCCAGCAGCTTAGCGCTGGATCAGCCCCAGCATTTT. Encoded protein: CASSLALDQPQHF. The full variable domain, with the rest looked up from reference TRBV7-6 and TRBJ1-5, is GAGVSQSPRYKVTKRGQDVALRCDPISGHVSLYWYRQALGQGPEFLTYFNYEAQQDKSGLPNDRFSAERPEGSISTLTIQRTEQRDSAMYRCASSLALDQPQHFGDGTRLSIL.

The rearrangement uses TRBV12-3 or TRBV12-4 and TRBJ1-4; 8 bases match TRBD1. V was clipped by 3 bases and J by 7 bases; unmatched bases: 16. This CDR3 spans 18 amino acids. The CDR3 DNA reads TGTGCCAGCAGTTTCGGGACAGGTAGGATTGATGGACCTGAAAAACTGTTTTTT. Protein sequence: CASSFGTGRIDGPEKLFF.

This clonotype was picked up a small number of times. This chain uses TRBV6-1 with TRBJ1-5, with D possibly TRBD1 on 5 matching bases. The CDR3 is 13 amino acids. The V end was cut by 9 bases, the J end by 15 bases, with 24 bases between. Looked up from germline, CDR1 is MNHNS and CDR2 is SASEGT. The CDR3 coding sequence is TGTGCCAGTCAGACAGCCCCTACTTATTCCTGGCATTTT. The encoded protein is CASQTAPTYSWHF.

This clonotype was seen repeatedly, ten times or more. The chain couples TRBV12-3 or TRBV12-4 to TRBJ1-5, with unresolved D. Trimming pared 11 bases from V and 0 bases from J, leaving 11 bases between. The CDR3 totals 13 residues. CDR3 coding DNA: TGTGCCTCCGCGGCAATTAGCAATCAGCCCCAGCATTTT. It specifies CASAAISNQPQHF.

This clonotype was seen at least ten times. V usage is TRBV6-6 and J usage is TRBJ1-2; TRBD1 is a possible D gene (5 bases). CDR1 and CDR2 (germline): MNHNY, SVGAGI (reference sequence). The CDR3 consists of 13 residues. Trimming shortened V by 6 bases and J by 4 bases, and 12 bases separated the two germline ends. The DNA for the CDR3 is TGTGCCAGCAGGGGGGTCGGTGGCTATGGCTACACCTTC. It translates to CASRGVGGYGYTF.

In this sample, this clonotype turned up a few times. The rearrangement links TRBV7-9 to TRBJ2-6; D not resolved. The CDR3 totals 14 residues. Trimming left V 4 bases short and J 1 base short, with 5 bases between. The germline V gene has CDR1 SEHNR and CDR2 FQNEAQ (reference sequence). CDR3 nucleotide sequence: TGTGCCAGCAGCTGGCGGTCTGGGGCCAACGTCCTGACTTTC. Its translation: CASSWRSGANVLTF.

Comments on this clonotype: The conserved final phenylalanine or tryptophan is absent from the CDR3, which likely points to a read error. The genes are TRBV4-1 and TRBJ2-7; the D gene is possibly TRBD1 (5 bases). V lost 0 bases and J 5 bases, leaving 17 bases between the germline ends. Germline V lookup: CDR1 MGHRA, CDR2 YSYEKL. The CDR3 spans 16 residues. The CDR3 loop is CASSQDWGSLVNEQYS. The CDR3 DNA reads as TGCGCCAGCAGCCAAGATTGGGGCAGCCTAGTGAACGAGCAGTACTCC.

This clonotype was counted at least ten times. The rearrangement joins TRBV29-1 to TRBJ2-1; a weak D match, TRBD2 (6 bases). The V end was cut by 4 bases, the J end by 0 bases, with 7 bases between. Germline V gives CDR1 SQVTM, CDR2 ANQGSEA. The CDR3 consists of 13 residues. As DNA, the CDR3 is TGCAGCGTTGTAGCGGACTCCTACAATGAGCAGTTCTTC. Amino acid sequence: CSVVADSYNEQFF.

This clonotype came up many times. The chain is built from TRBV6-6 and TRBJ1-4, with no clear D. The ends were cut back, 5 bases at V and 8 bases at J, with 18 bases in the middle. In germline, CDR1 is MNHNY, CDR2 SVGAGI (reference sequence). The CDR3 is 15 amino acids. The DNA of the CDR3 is TGTGCCAGCAGTCCCGGTAATTTCGCGCCAGAAAAACTGTTTTTT. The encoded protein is CASSPGNFAPEKLFF.